A single sample gave rise to the 26 T cell receptor beta chains below, sequenced in a study of blood T cells in healthy people across ages. Then a second PCR, running roughly 6 to 12 cycles, was carried out with a sample-barcoded 5' primer and a J-beta primer mix. One entry per CDR3 protein, called by TCRdb with MiXCR from the 5' RACE reads. The sample records 600,000 to 900,000 distinct CDR3 sequences, roughly 24% being singletons. These data also featured in a second study, about T cells of mothers and their children.

The source material was blood. The receptors stem from a boy aged 5-17 years in good health.

The chain links TRBV4-2 to TRBJ2-5; 10 nucleotides align to TRBD2. The J call may be in error: the DNA end matches TRBJ2-1 better. Germline values: CDR1 LGHNA, CDR2 YNFKEQ. CDR3 size: 15 residues. CDR3 in DNA: TGTGCCAGCAGCCCACAAGCGGGGGGGCTAAATGAGCAGTTCTTC. Translation gives CASSPQAGGLNEQFF.

The V and J genes are TRBV7-2 and TRBJ1-3; TRBD1 is a possible D gene (5 bases). V lost 3 bases and J lost 8, with 14 bases in between. Germline values: CDR1 SGHTA, CDR2 FQGNSA. The CDR3 totals 14 residues. CDR3 region: CASSFLQGRDTIYF. The CDR3 coding sequence is TGTGCCAGCAGCTTTCTTCAGGGCCGAGACACCATATATTTT.

The rearrangement uses TRBV7-3 and TRBJ2-2; no clear D. CDR3 size: 12 residues. V lost 1 base and J 6 bases, leaving 3 bases between the germline ends. Germline loops: CDR1 SGHTA, CDR2 FQGTGA. The CDR3 is CASSLMAGELFF. CDR3 DNA sequence: TGTGCCAGCAGCTTAATGGCCGGGGAGCTGTTTTTT.

This chain links TRBV9 with TRBJ2-5; D ambiguous. V was trimmed by 0 bases and J by 4 bases, leaving 7 bases between them. The CDR3 covers 13 residues. Germline CDR1 and CDR2: SGDLS and YYNGEE. The CDR3 is CASSVDSAETQYF. The CDR3, as DNA: TGTGCCAGCAGCGTAGACAGCGCAGAGACCCAGTACTTC. Supplemented by reference TRBV9 and TRBJ2-5, the full variable domain reads DSGVTQTPKHLITATGQRVTLRCSPRSGDLSVYWYQQSLDQGLQFLIQYYNGEERAKGNILERFSAQQFPDLHSELNLSSLELGDSALYFCASSVDSAETQYFGPGTRLLVL.

Only a few counts were recorded for this clonotype. The J gene is TRBJ1-6, the V gene TRBV7-3; weak D call: TRBD1 (6 bases). This CDR3 comprises 13 residues. Trimming stripped 4 bases from V and 10 bases from J, with 11 bases between. Looked up from germline, CDR1 is SGHTA and CDR2 is FQGTGA. CDR3 sequence reads: CASSSRGGSPLHF. CDR3 in DNA: TGTGCCAGCAGCTCGAGGGGGGGATCACCCCTCCACTTT. Filled out from reference TRBV7-3 and TRBJ1-6, the complete variable domain reads GAGVSQTPSNKVTEKGKYVELRCDPISGHTALYWYRQSLGQGPEFLIYFQGTGAADDSGLPNDRFFAVRPEGSVSTLKIQRTERGDSAVYLCASSSRGGSPLHFGNGTRLTVT.

This clonotype occurred a few times. The V call is TRBV5-4, the J call TRBJ2-3; possible D gene TRBD2, 6 bases. The CDR3 is 16 residues long. V was clipped by 4 bases and J by 2 bases, with 17 bases between them. Germline V lookup: CDR1 SGHNT, CDR2 YYREEE (reference sequence). Written as DNA, the CDR3 is TGTGCCAGCAGCCTTTCGGAGGGGTCACACACAGATACGCAGTATTTT. Protein sequence: CASSLSEGSHTDTQYF.

There are a few counts of this clonotype. The chain has TRBV2 and TRBJ1-3; D remains unclear. This CDR3 is 15 amino acids long. Germline V gives CDR1 SNHLY, CDR2 FYNNEI. The V end was cut by 1 base, the J end by 2 bases, with 9 bases between. The CDR3 DNA sequence: TGTGCCAGCAGTGAAGAGGGTCTTCCTGGAAACACCATATATTTT. Amino acids: CASSEEGLPGNTIYF.

The sample holds a few counts of this clonotype. The CDR3 DNA sequence: TGTGCCAGCAGTGGACCGGGACAGGGCCTCAATGAGCAGTTCTTC. It yields the protein CASSGPGQGLNEQFF. The rearrangement joins TRBV6-1 to TRBJ2-7; TRBD1 matches 9 bases. The J call may be wrong; the DNA end is better matched by TRBJ2-1. The CDR3 sequence is 15 residues long. Looked up from germline, CDR1 is MNHNS and CDR2 is SASEGT.

This clonotype was detected only a few times. The chain is built from TRBV5-1 and TRBJ2-5, with 7 positions matching TRBD2. V was pared by 7 bases and J by 4 bases, with 10 bases of the junction left unmatched. CDR3 size: 14 residues. The V gene's germline CDR1 is SGHRS and CDR2 YFSETQ. The CDR3: CASRAGEGSETQYF. The CDR3 coding sequence is TGCGCCAGCCGAGCTGGGGAGGGGTCAGAGACCCAGTACTTC.

This clonotype was found a few times. One end of the junction is discordant with germline, which a read error may explain. The chain combines TRBV12-3 or TRBV12-4 with TRBJ2-4; no clear D. The CDR3 spans 13 residues. The CDR3 nucleotides read TGTGCCAGTAGTTTAAAGGGAAAAAACATTCAGTACTTC. Protein: CASSLKGKNIQYF.

The gene calls are TRBV7-2 and TRBJ2-5; 9 bases fit TRBD2. The CDR3 runs 15 residues. V gave up 6 bases and J gave up 7 bases; unmatched junction bases: 12. The V gene's germline CDR1 is SGHTA and CDR2 FQGNSA. CDR3: CASRRGGPSYATQYF. The CDR3 DNA reads TGTGCCAGCAGGCGGGGGGGCCCCTCCTACGCGACCCAGTACTTC.

This clonotype was found a few times. The chain is built from TRBV12-3 or TRBV12-4 and TRBJ2-3; 11 bases align to TRBD2. V was clipped by 4 bases and J by 3 bases; unmatched bases: 6. The CDR3 consists of 16 residues. In DNA, the CDR3 is TGTGCCAGCAGTTGGGCTAGCGGGGGGAGAACAGATACGCAGTATTTT. This sequence encodes CASSWASGGRTDTQYF.

This clonotype was seen once. The chain combines TRBV7-9 with TRBJ2-1; D ambiguous. V was cut by 5 bases and J by 9 bases, with 20 bases left in between. The CDR3 consists of 15 residues. Germline V lookup: CDR1 SEHNR, CDR2 FQNEAQ (reference sequence). This CDR3 is CASSLPGLRVGEQFF. CDR3 coding DNA: TGTGCCAGCAGCCTACCTGGGCTTCGAGTTGGTGAGCAGTTCTTC.

In this sample, this clonotype turned up a few times. The rearrangement uses TRBV2 and TRBJ2-4; 7 bases fit TRBD1. The CDR3 has 16 amino acids. Germline CDR1 reads SNHLY; CDR2 reads FYNNEI. J gave up 5 bases and V 0 bases, and 7 bases lay outside the gene matches. In DNA form, the CDR3 reads TGTGCCAGCAGTGAAGCGCTGAGGGGGCAAGAAAACATTCAGTACTTC. It encodes CASSEALRGQENIQYF.

Only a few counts were recorded for this clonotype. The chain employs TRBV6-5 and TRBJ1-4; no reliable D call. With 2 bases removed from V and 10 bases from J, the gap between germline ends came to 5 bases. The length of the CDR3 is 11 residues. The germline V gene encodes CDR1 MNHEY and CDR2 SVGAGI. CDR3 residues: CASSYDGKLFF. CDR3 in DNA: TGTGCCAGCAGTTACGACGGAAAACTGTTTTTT.

The chain carries TRBV6-1 and TRBJ1-4; D is undetermined. Germline V gene sequence: CDR1 MNHNS, CDR2 SASEGT. The CDR3 totals 14 residues. The V and J ends lost 4 bases and 8 bases respectively, with 14 bases between them. The CDR3 DNA sequence: TGTGCCAGCAGTGGGGGTGCAGGCATCGAAAAACTGTTTTTT. It translates to CASSGGAGIEKLFF.

V and J are TRBV12-3 or TRBV12-4 and TRBJ2-1; TRBD2 matches at 9 bases. Unmatched junction bases numbered 8, after V lost 5 bases and J lost 3 bases. The CDR3 runs 16 residues. The CDR3 nucleotides read TGTGCCAGCAGTCCTAGGGGACTAGCCATCTACAATGAGCAGTTCTTC. It yields the protein CASSPRGLAIYNEQFF.

This chain connects TRBV12-3 or TRBV12-4 to TRBJ1-2; 7 bases line up with TRBD1. Unmatched junction bases numbered 6, after V lost 8 bases and J lost 6 bases. This CDR3 has 12 amino acids. The CDR3 nucleotides read TGTGCCAGCGCCCAGGGGGAGGATGGCTACACCTTC. Protein sequence: CASAQGEDGYTF.

This clonotype was found a few times. The V gene is TRBV15, the J gene TRBJ1-6; tentatively, D is TRBD1 (5 bases). CDR1 is LNHNV, CDR2 YYDKDF, per germline (reference sequence). The CDR3 totals 15 residues. V lost 0 bases, J lost 7 bases, and 10 bases lay in between. CDR3 in DNA: TGTGCCACCAGCAGAGAGACAGTAGGCAATTCACCCCTCCACTTT. Its translation is CATSRETVGNSPLHF.

V is TRBV5-4 and J is TRBJ1-6; 7 bases fit TRBD1. Germline CDR1 and CDR2: SGHNT and YYREEE (reference sequence). CDR3 size: 16 residues. V was clipped by 3 bases and J by 5 bases; unmatched bases: 8. The CDR3 nucleotides read TGTGCCAGCAGCTCAGGAAGACAGGGAGATAATTCACCCCTCCACTTT. Translated: CASSSGRQGDNSPLHF.

The V gene is TRBV10-2, the J gene TRBJ1-2; D possibly corresponds to TRBD1 (6 bases). The CDR3 has 15 residues. The germline gives CDR1 WSHSY, CDR2 SAAADI. V gave up 2 bases and J gave up 6 bases, with 16 bases separating them. The CDR3 protein is CASSEDSYRANGYTF. The CDR3, as DNA: TGCGCCAGCAGTGAGGATTCCTACAGGGCGAATGGCTACACCTTC.

Comments on this clonotype: A junction boundary mismatches the germline segment, possibly from a read error. The chain carries TRBV3-1 and TRBJ1-1, with 7 positions matching TRBD1. The CDR3 consists of 14 residues. CDR1 and CDR2 from the germline V gene are LGHDT and YNNKEL (reference sequence). The CDR3 DNA is TGTGCCAGCAGCCCCTTGGGACAGAACACTGAGGCTTTCTTT. Its protein is CASSPLGQNTEAFF.

About this clonotype itself: A much larger clone is a single base away; this may be a read error. The rearrangement joins TRBV5-5 to TRBJ1-1; D not certain. Germline loops: CDR1 SGHKS, CDR2 YYEKEE (reference sequence). The length of the CDR3 is 13 residues. Trimming took off 2 bases at V and 6 bases at J, with 11 bases between the two ends. The CDR3 bases are TGTGCCAGCAGCTTTGTTAAGCGCGCTGAAGCTTTCTTT. This codes for CASSFVKRAEAFF.

The V gene is TRBV27, the J gene TRBJ1-3; 7 positions match TRBD1. V dropped 10 bases and J dropped 2; count of bases not matched to a gene: 2. Germline assignment: CDR1 MNHEY and CDR2 SMNVEV (reference sequence). The CDR3 is made up of 12 amino acids. CDR3 in DNA: TGTGCCACCCAGGGGGCTGGAAACACCATATATTTT. Translating it yields CATQGAGNTIYF.

This chain links TRBV30 with TRBJ2-3; no firm D call. The CDR3 is 11 residues long. V lost 5 bases and J 2 bases, leaving 5 bases between the germline ends. Germline assignment: CDR1 GTSNPN and CDR2 SVGIG (reference sequence). The CDR3: CAWGYTDTQYF. The CDR3 nucleotides are TGTGCCTGGGGATACACAGATACGCAGTATTTT.

The chain uses TRBV12-3 or TRBV12-4 and TRBJ2-7; TRBD2 might be the D (6 bases). The CDR3 has 13 residues. Trimming shortened V by 6 bases and J by 7 bases, and 16 bases separated the two germline ends. The DNA for the CDR3 is TGTGCCAGCAGCGCCGGGGAGGTTGGAGAGCAGTACTTC. It specifies CASSAGEVGEQYF.